Sequencing of this T cell receptor (beta chain) was carried out in a study of identical twins. The CDR3 sequence is 16 residues long. V dropped 1 base and J dropped 1 base, with 16 bases sitting between them. Germline V gives CDR1 DFQATT, CDR2 SNEGSKA (reference sequence). Via MiXCR, TCRdb re-called the 5' RACE reads, giving one row per CDR3 protein. The profile shows a few hundred thousand distinct CDR3 sequences, approximately 18% of them singletons. This clonotype was obtained from a man aged 50-59 years in good health. What was sequenced was naive T cells sorted from blood. The chain links TRBV20-1 to TRBJ1-1; weak D call: TRBD1 (5 bases). The CDR3 nucleotides are TGCAGTGCTAGAGCTGAGGGGAAACGGCGGAACACTGAAGCTTTCTTT. It specifies CSARAEGKRRNTEAFF.